The clone carrying this TCR beta chain was detected only a few times. The antigen remains unidentified. A second about 7 to 12 cycle PCR used barcoded and J-beta primers. TCRdb redid the calling of the 5' RACE reads with MiXCR, one entry per CDR3 protein. The sample records 1 million or so distinct CDR3 sequences, almost 25% being singletons. This sample stems from a study of blood T cells in healthy people across ages. General study results and limits: Aged donors had fewer naive CD4+ cells and lower diversity than long-lived donors. Total diversity from one million sequenced T cells was likely underestimated.

Germline CDR1 is DFQATT and CDR2 is SNEGSKA (reference sequence). The V and J ends lost 7 bases and 2 bases respectively, with 12 bases between them. This CDR3 comprises 13 residues. The sample also formed part of further work on T cells of mothers and their children. That paper adds: Three healthy Caucasian mothers and their six children were the donors. In the second PCR, M1S primer introduced barcodes and 2-4 random bases.

This clonotype originated in a girl aged 2-10 years in good health. The chain recombines TRBV20-1 with TRBJ1-3, with D possibly matching TRBD1 (6 bases). Input material: blood. The CDR3 DNA sequence: TGCAGTGTATCGACAGGAACTGGAAACACCATATATTTT. As protein: CSVSTGTGNTIYF.